This T cell receptor beta chain was obtained from a study of T cell changes during pregnancy in multiple sclerosis (dated by TCRdb to the late 2010s). Study-level background: Changes in the T cell repertoire over the course of pregnancy were examined in this study in women with multiple sclerosis.

Library preparation employed the immunoSEQ multiplex PCR assay. This immuneACCESS table, as held by TCRdb, lists in-frame sequences with V and J called but not all clones. Of the missing ones, under half trace to an unresolved V gene in checked studies; the others have no known cause. This sample holds more than 90,000 clones; more than 85% were observed only once. Approximately 1.4% of the sample is in the top ten clones. About this clone itself: Its antigen is not yet known. Base quality data are lacking; no much larger clone is found one base away.

The CDR3, from cysteine to phenylalanine, totals 16 residues. CDR3 DNA is the only sequence kept; it has 48 bases, read in frame from the first base. In the germline V gene (reference sequence), CDR1 corresponds to GTSNPN and CDR2 to SVGIG. The germline V and J ends show losses of 3 bases and 8 bases respectively, and no gene match explains 16 bases of the junction. The clonotype was recovered from a female donor with multiple sclerosis, enrolled in a pregnancy study. This sequence uses TRBV30 and TRBJ1-2, and 9 junction bases match TRBD1. The source material was peripheral blood, sampled in the first trimester of pregnancy. CDR3 sequence: CAWRDFKQGARRGYTF. The sequenced DNA is TGTGCCTGGAGAGACTTTAAACAGGGGGCACGTAGAGGCTACACCTTC.